The 9 T cell receptor beta chains reported below all come from one sample, sequenced in a study of T-cell memory formation after mild COVID-19. TCRdb independently ran MiXCR on the 5' RACE reads; one entry per CDR3 protein. This table has roughly 450,000 distinct CDR3 sequences, approximately 18% appearing once. Sequencing input: PBMCs or a T cell subset sorted from them (not recorded which). These receptors all stem from an adult woman who had mild COVID-19 (a few samples of this study predate the infection). Cell type and time point are not known.

This chain links TRBV5-1 with TRBJ1-3; the D is unclear. CDR1 is SGHRS, CDR2 YFSETQ, per germline. This CDR3 spans 13 amino acids. V lost 0 bases to trimming and J lost 4 bases, with 5 bases between them. The CDR3 DNA follows: TGCGCCAGCAGCTTGGACGGGGGAAACACCATATATTTT. Residues: CASSLDGGNTIYF.

The sample holds many counts of this clonotype. Written as DNA, the CDR3 is TGTGCCAGCAGCTTAGCGGGTAGCGGGTCCACAGATACGCAGTATTTT. Encoded protein: CASSLAGSGSTDTQYF. The chain uses TRBV7-9 and TRBJ2-3, with 7 bases aligning to TRBD2. This CDR3 is built from 16 residues. Per the germline V gene, CDR1 is SEHNR and CDR2 is FQNEAQ (reference sequence). V shed 0 bases and J 2 bases; nucleotides not matched to a gene: 5.

This clonotype was found many times. DNA for the CDR3: TGTGCCATCAGTGAGACCGATACGCAGTATTTT. This codes for CAISETDTQYF. The chain is built from TRBV10-3 and TRBJ2-3; no reliable D call. The V gene's germline CDR1 is ENHRY and CDR2 SYGVKD. The CDR3 has 11 residues. Between the trimmed V and J ends, which lost 2 bases and 6 bases, there was a span of 3 bases.

This clonotype was recorded a few times. The chain joins TRBV27 to TRBJ2-7; D gene ambiguous. The V and J ends lost 6 bases and 6 bases respectively, with 15 bases between them. Germline CDR1 MNHEY, CDR2 SMNVEV (reference sequence). The CDR3 has 13 residues. The CDR3 region is CASSLGLSGEQYF. In DNA form, the CDR3 reads TGTGCCAGCAGCCTAGGGTTATCCGGCGAGCAGTACTTC.

V usage is TRBV12-3 or TRBV12-4 and J usage is TRBJ1-6; D perhaps matches TRBD1 (5 bases). V was shortened by 4 bases and J by 0 bases, with 13 bases between the two germline ends. This CDR3 region has 17 residues. This CDR3 is CASSSGLYSSYNSPLHF. The DNA of the CDR3 is TGTGCCAGCAGTTCGGGACTCTACAGCTCCTATAATTCACCCCTCCACTTT.

The V and J genes are TRBV5-1 and TRBJ2-2; D unresolved. V was shortened by 0 bases and J by 4 bases, with 10 bases between the two germline ends. Germline V gives CDR1 SGHRS, CDR2 YFSETQ. The CDR3 is 15 amino acids. The CDR3 is CASSLALVATGELFF. The DNA of the CDR3 is TGCGCCAGCAGCTTGGCCCTTGTAGCCACCGGGGAGCTGTTTTTT.

The V and J genes are TRBV3-1 and TRBJ2-5; 10 positions agree with TRBD2. The CDR3 extends over 13 amino acids. Germline V lookup: CDR1 LGHDT, CDR2 YNNKEL (reference sequence). V was clipped by 3 bases and J by 11 bases; unmatched bases: 6. The chain's CDR3 is CASSQLLAGSQYF. In nucleotides, the CDR3 is TGTGCCAGCAGCCAGTTACTAGCGGGGTCACAGTACTTC.

The chain combines TRBV5-1 with TRBJ2-5; the D gene is possibly TRBD2 (5 bases). CDR1 and CDR2 from the germline V gene are SGHRS and YFSETQ. The germline V and J ends were trimmed by 0 bases and 4 bases, with 13 bases remaining between them. The CDR3 is made up of 15 amino acids. The CDR3 protein is CASSLANSGRETQYF. CDR3 nucleotide sequence: TGCGCCAGCAGCTTGGCAAACAGCGGCCGAGAGACCCAGTACTTC.

The chain employs TRBV6-6 and TRBJ1-4, with a tentative D call TRBD1 (6 bases). The germline CDR1 and CDR2 sequences are MNHNY and SVGAGI (reference sequence). V gave up 10 bases and J gave up 6 bases, with 21 bases separating them. This CDR3 is 15 amino acids long. The chain's CDR3 is CATRNNWEGDEKLFF. CDR3 nucleotides: TGTGCCACCAGAAATAATTGGGAGGGGGATGAAAAACTGTTTTTT.